The present T cell receptor beta chain was sequenced within a study of T cell changes during pregnancy in multiple sclerosis. V was pared by 5 bases and J by 0 bases, with 7 bases of the junction left unmatched. CDR1 and CDR2 from the germline V gene are SQVTM and ANQGSEA. The CDR3 has 14 amino acids. Sequencing used immunoSEQ multiplex PCR; TCRdb keeps in-frame clones, though not all of them. Of some 87,000 clones listed, approximately 92% were seen once; the top ten hold over 2%. The genes are TRBV29-1 and TRBJ2-7, with 7 positions matching TRBD1. The sequencing used peripheral blood, collected in the first trimester of pregnancy. This receptor was obtained from a female donor with multiple sclerosis, enrolled in a pregnancy study. CDR3 sequence (DNA): TGCAGCGTTCAAACAGGGGCCCTCTCCTACGAGCAGTACTTC. Encoded protein: CSVQTGALSYEQYF.